This T cell receptor beta chain was obtained from a study of a mutant IDH1 vaccine in newly diagnosed glioma. Study-wide background: Beginning 4-6 weeks after radiotherapy alone, or with temozolomide cycles, vaccination took place. Treated patients, averaging around 40 years, were around 62% male and approximately 38% female. Patients got radiotherapy, temozolomide, or both beforehand, and most got both.

Germline lookup yields CDR1 KGHSH and CDR2 LQKENI. The CDR3 covers 15 residues. The ends were cut back, 3 bases at V and 3 bases at J, with 14 bases in the middle. This table comes from immunoSEQ multiplex PCR, and its TCRdb copy is limited to in-frame clones, with some not included. The table has tens of thousands of clones, roughly four fifths seen once; the top ten hold approximately 3.4%. In the case of this clone: No antigen is known for it.

The time point here: week 47, end of study. The content of each vaccine dose was 300 ug of mutant IDH1 20-mer peptide, and topical imiquimod accompanied it. Eight vaccine injections were given to patients in weeks 1, 3, 5, 7, 11, 15, 19 and 23. The sequence derives from a woman aged 45-65 years with glioma. The chain couples TRBV18 to TRBJ1-1, with D uncertain. The starting material was PBMCs, obtained from a glioma patient whose treatment included an IDH1 peptide vaccine. CDR3 DNA: TGTGCCAGCTCACCTTTGACTTCGAAGGACACTGAAGCTTTCTTT. It yields the protein CASSPLTSKDTEAFF.